This TCR beta chain is from a study of shared clonotypes between healthy human individuals. The CDR3 sequence is 16 residues long. J gave up 2 bases and V 4 bases, and 4 bases lay outside the gene matches. Germline CDR1 is SGHRS and CDR2 is YFSETQ. Produced via immunoSEQ multiplex PCR; TCRdb's table is partial and in-frame only. The profile shows more than 2,000,000 clones, more than 80% of them singletons. V usage is TRBV5-1 and J usage is TRBJ2-2; TRBD2 matches 11 bases. Sequencing was done on a sample of naive CD4+ T cells from PBMCs. Regarding subset: CD45RA+ positively selected. The TCR originated in a man between 18 and 29 years old in good health. Some clones in this sample may be carry-over from other donors' samples. The DNA of the CDR3 is TGCGCCAGCAGCCCCGGACTAGCGGGCAACACCGGGGAGCTGTTTTTT. It codes for CASSPGLAGNTGELFF.